This T cell receptor (beta chain) is drawn from a study of blood T cell repertoires in COVID-19. Produced via immunoSEQ multiplex PCR; TCRdb's table is partial and in-frame only. The table lists over 45,000 clones, around 86% of them singletons. In germline, CDR1 is SEHNR, CDR2 FQNEAQ (reference sequence). The length of the CDR3 is 16 residues. V dropped 0 bases and J dropped 1 base, with 11 bases sitting between them. This clonotype was obtained from a man aged 50 or older with active COVID-19. The V gene is TRBV7-9, the J gene TRBJ2-3; D might be TRBD2 (7 bases). Sequenced material: peripheral blood. The DNA for the CDR3 is TGTGCCAGCAGCTTAGCGAGAGGGGGGGGCACAGATACGCAGTATTTT. Its translation: CASSLARGGGTDTQYF.